What follows are 10 T cell receptor beta chains derived from one specimen sequenced in a study of CD8+ T cells in alopecia areata. Reverse transcribed after extraction, RNA yielded cDNA as the sequencing template. Sequencing was performed with immunoSEQ multiplex PCR; in TCRdb, only in-frame clones are kept and a portion is missing. The data show under 150,000 clones, with roughly 50% seen just once and roughly 10% held by the top ten. Source material: NKG2D-low CD8+ T cells sorted from blood. The receptors come from a human donor with alopecia areata.

This clone was picked up a small number of times. V and J are TRBV18 and TRBJ1-4, with a tentative D call TRBD1 (5 bases). The length of the CDR3 is 14 residues. V was cut by 2 bases and J by 6 bases, with 10 bases left in between. Germline V gene sequence: CDR1 KGHSH, CDR2 LQKENI. The CDR3 region is CASSPGDDDEKLFF. CDR3 nucleotide sequence: TGTGCCAGCTCACCAGGGGACGATGATGAAAAACTGTTTTTT. Together with reference TRBV18 and TRBJ1-4, the CDR3 gives the full variable domain: NAGVMQNPRHLVRRRGQEARLRCSPMKGHSHVYWYRQLPEEGLKFMVYLQKENIIDESGMPKERFSAEFPKEGPSILRIQQVVRGDSAAYFCASSPGDDDEKLFFGSGTQLSVL.

This clone was counted a few times. The chain couples TRBV29-1 to TRBJ2-7; no clear D. V lost 4 bases to trimming and J lost 0 bases, with 7 bases between them. The CDR3 is 12 residues long. Per germline, CDR1 SQVTM and CDR2 ANQGSEA. CDR3 DNA: TGCAGCGTTGTATTGAACTCCTACGAGCAGTACTTC. It translates to CSVVLNSYEQYF.

This clone was detected only a few times. The gene calls are TRBV13 and TRBJ2-2, with TRBD1 as a possible D gene (5 bases). Trimming removed 7 bases from V and 4 bases from J, with 7 bases in between. Germline CDR1 PRHDT, CDR2 FYEKMQ (reference sequence). The CDR3 extends over 12 amino acids. CDR3 nucleotides: TGTGCCAGCATCGACAGCACCGGGGAGCTGTTTTTT. Its protein product is CASIDSTGELFF. Full variable domain (rest looked up from reference TRBV13 and TRBJ2-2): AAGVIQSPRHLIKEKRETATLKCYPIPRHDTVYWYQQGPGQDPQFLISFYEKMQSDKGSIPDRFSAQQFSDYHSELNMSSLELGDSALYFCASIDSTGELFFGEGSRLTVL.

This sequence joins TRBV29-1 and TRBJ2-1; TRBD2 matches 8 bases. The CDR3 contains 14 residues. Germline V gene sequence: CDR1 SQVTM, CDR2 ANQGSEA. Trimming cost V 2 bases and J 5 bases; bases outside gene matches: 5. The CDR3 loop reads CSVEISAGDNEQFF. The CDR3 DNA is TGCAGCGTTGAAATCTCAGCGGGAGACAATGAGCAGTTCTTC.

The chain combines TRBV30 with TRBJ2-3, with 10 bases identical to TRBD2. CDR1 GTSNPN and CDR2 SVGIG come from the germline V gene (reference sequence). The CDR3 extends over 14 amino acids. V shed 3 bases and J 2 bases; nucleotides not matched to a gene: 2. CDR3 residues: CAWSLAGATDTQYF. CDR3 bases: TGTGCCTGGAGCCTAGCGGGGGCCACAGATACGCAGTATTTT.

This chain connects TRBV29-1 to TRBJ2-3; 9 positions match TRBD2. J was trimmed by 2 bases and V by 1 base; bases with no gene match: 7. Germline assignment: CDR1 SQVTM and CDR2 ANQGSEA. The CDR3 is 16 residues long. The CDR3 sequence: CSVEGREREATDTQYF. The DNA for the CDR3 is TGCAGCGTTGAAGGACGGGAGCGGGAGGCCACAGATACGCAGTATTTT.

This chain joins TRBV30 and TRBJ1-4, with D hard to call. Looked up from germline, CDR1 is GTSNPN and CDR2 is SVGIG (reference sequence). Trimming cost V 3 bases and J 7 bases, with 3 bases left between them. CDR3 length: 10 residues. The CDR3 nucleotides read TGTGCCTGGAGCGGTGAAAAACTGTTTTTT. This encodes CAWSGEKLFF.

CDR3 sequence reads: CSVVGDLEETQYF. The CDR3 nucleotides read TGCAGCGTTGTGGGGGATTTGGAGGAGACCCAGTACTTC. V usage is TRBV29-1 and J usage is TRBJ2-5; D may correspond to TRBD1 or TRBD2 (5 bases each). CDR3 length: 13 amino acids. Trimming removed 4 bases at V and 5 bases at J, with 14 bases between. The germline CDR1 and CDR2 sequences are SQVTM and ANQGSEA.

This chain uses TRBV27 with TRBJ1-1; D possibly corresponds to TRBD1 (5 bases). Germline V gene data show CDR1 as MNHEY and CDR2 as SMNVEV (reference sequence). Trimming removed 4 bases from V and 3 bases from J, with 12 bases in between. CDR3 length: 14 residues. CDR3 DNA sequence: TGTGCCAGCAGTTCTGGCACGGGGGACACTGAAGCTTTCTTT. Encoded protein: CASSSGTGDTEAFF.

The J gene is TRBJ1-2, the V gene TRBV29-1; D remains ambiguous. Germline CDR1 is SQVTM and CDR2 is ANQGSEA. The CDR3 runs to 16 residues. V was trimmed by 4 bases and J by 2 bases, leaving 20 bases between them. The CDR3 DNA is TGCAGCGTTGTGGTACAGCTAGCCGACCCCAACTATGGCTACACCTTC. It yields the protein CSVVVQLADPNYGYTF.